What follows are 21 T cell receptor beta chains derived from one specimen sequenced in a study of cytotoxic CD8 clonotypes in ibrutinib-treated CLL. TCRdb's copy holds only in-frame clones and misses some; the assay was immunoSEQ multiplex PCR. The sample carries some 200,000 clones, 55% to 85% recorded once. The source material was PBMCs, sampled after 24 months of ibrutinib treatment. The receptors were sampled from a human donor with chronic lymphocytic leukemia.

This chain connects TRBV5-1 to TRBJ1-5; D may be TRBD1 (5 bases). From germline, CDR1 is SGHRS and CDR2 YFSETQ. This CDR3 comprises 15 residues. Trimming removed 3 bases at V and 3 bases at J, with 13 bases between. CDR3 sequence reads: CASSSTGDYNQPQHF. DNA of the CDR3: TGCGCCAGCAGCTCAACAGGAGATTACAATCAGCCCCAGCATTTT.

This clone has just a few counts. V is TRBV19 and J is TRBJ2-1; 9 bases are a match to TRBD1. The V gene end was trimmed by 6 bases and the J gene end by 9 bases; junction bases not matched to a gene: 15. The CDR3 sequence is 16 residues long. Germline V gene sequence: CDR1 LNHDA, CDR2 SQIVND (reference sequence). CDR3 in amino acids: CASRKTGGVISFEQFF. The CDR3 bases are TGTGCCAGTAGAAAAACAGGGGGCGTTATTTCTTTTGAGCAGTTCTTC.

The chain has TRBV4-2 and TRBJ1-1; 8 nucleotides align to TRBD1. This CDR3 region has 16 residues. Germline loops: CDR1 LGHNA, CDR2 YNFKEQ. With V trimmed by 4 bases and J by 1 base, 8 bases remained unmatched. The CDR3 DNA sequence: TGTGCCAGCAGCCTGGAGGACAGGGCGGGGAACACTGAAGCTTTCTTT. Its protein is CASSLEDRAGNTEAFF.

The chain couples TRBV27 to TRBJ2-3; D could derive from TRBD1 or TRBD2 (5 bases each). This CDR3 spans 19 amino acids. Trimming shortened V by 7 bases and J by 3 bases, and 29 bases separated the two germline ends. Germline lookup yields CDR1 MNHEY and CDR2 SMNVEV (reference sequence). CDR3 loop: CASTEISYISGPQTDTQYF. DNA of the CDR3: TGTGCCAGCACCGAAATCAGCTACATCTCGGGACCCCAAACAGATACGCAGTATTTT.

This sequence joins TRBV5-6 and TRBJ2-1; D is undetermined. There are 13 residues in the CDR3. Germline CDR1 SGHDT, CDR2 YYEEEE. V lost 2 bases and J lost 8, with 11 bases in between. DNA for the CDR3: TGTGCCAGCAGCTTCGGACCTACGGATGAGCAGTTCTTC. This encodes CASSFGPTDEQFF.

This clone was seen a single time. The chain couples TRBV7-8 to TRBJ2-7, with D maybe TRBD2 (5 bases). Germline-derived CDR1 and CDR2 are SGHVS and FQNEAQ. The CDR3 contains 15 residues. V dropped 3 bases and J dropped 3 bases, with 15 bases sitting between them. The CDR3, as DNA: TGTGCCAGCAGCTTCCCGCCCTGGAGGCGCTACGAGCAGTACTTC. Its translation is CASSFPPWRRYEQYF.

This clone was observed at least ten times. The J gene is TRBJ1-5, the V gene TRBV6-6; TRBD1 might be the D (6 bases). This CDR3 comprises 13 residues. The V end was cut by 10 bases, the J end by 1 base, with 11 bases between. Per the germline V gene, CDR1 is MNHNY and CDR2 is SVGAGI (reference sequence). The chain's CDR3 is CATNRGSNQPQHF. The CDR3 DNA reads TGTGCCACCAATAGGGGGAGCAATCAGCCCCAGCATTTT.

The V call is TRBV7-8, the J call TRBJ2-1, with 10 positions matching TRBD1. The J segment lost 6 bases and the V segment lost 5 bases, leaving 4 bases of the junction unmatched. CDR1 is SGHVS and CDR2 is FQNEAQ in the germline V gene. The CDR3 is 14 residues long. CDR3 DNA sequence: TGTGCCAGCAGCCCCGGGACAGGGGTCAATGAGCAGTTCTTC. This codes for CASSPGTGVNEQFF.

CDR3 sequence reads: CASSPAGTSTYEQYF. As DNA, the CDR3 is TGTGCCAGCAGCCCAGCCGGGACGTCGACCTACGAGCAGTACTTC. The chain links TRBV11-2 to TRBJ2-7; D possibly uses TRBD1 or TRBD2 (5 bases each). The germline V gene has CDR1 SGHAT and CDR2 FQNNGV. The CDR3 is 15 amino acids. The V end lost 5 bases, the J end lost 2 bases, and 16 bases lay between the germline ends.

This clone has a single count. This sequence joins TRBV19 and TRBJ1-4; D unresolved. Germline CDR1 is LNHDA and CDR2 is SQIVND (reference sequence). The CDR3 has 15 residues. Trimming took off 3 bases at V and 2 bases at J, with 10 bases between the two ends. CDR3 residues: CASSIGSSTNEKLFF. In DNA, the CDR3 is TGTGCCAGTAGTATCGGGAGTTCTACTAATGAAAAACTGTTTTTT.

This chain connects TRBV7-8 to TRBJ1-6; D perhaps matches TRBD1 (5 bases). The CDR3 consists of 16 residues. Trimming pared 4 bases from V and 7 bases from J, leaving 17 bases between. The germline V gene has CDR1 SGHVS and CDR2 FQNEAQ. CDR3 sequence (DNA): TGTGCCAGCAGCTCCTCTGTAGGGCAGGGAAATTCACCCCTCCACTTT. Protein: CASSSSVGQGNSPLHF.

The chain carries TRBV19 and TRBJ2-7, with TRBD1 matching 7 bases. Germline V gene data show CDR1 as LNHDA and CDR2 as SQIVND (reference sequence). The junction had 5 bases not matched to a gene; V was cut back by 6 bases and J by 3 bases. This CDR3 has 13 residues. The CDR3 DNA reads TGTGCCAGTAGCGGGGACAGCAACTACGAGCAGTACTTC. Encoded protein: CASSGDSNYEQYF.

The gene calls are TRBV11-3 and TRBJ2-2, with D unclear. Per germline, CDR1 SGHNT and CDR2 YENEEA. The CDR3 sequence is 16 residues long. V was shortened by 1 base and J by 2 bases, with 11 bases between the two germline ends. The CDR3 nucleotides are TGTGCCAGCAGCTTAGGAGTGCGGATAAACACCGGGGAGCTGTTTTTT. Its protein is CASSLGVRINTGELFF.

A single count supports this clone. The genes are TRBV30 and TRBJ1-5, with D maybe TRBD1 (6 bases). The V end lost 0 bases, the J end lost 6 bases, and 9 bases lay between the germline ends. This CDR3 contains 13 residues. Germline V gene data show CDR1 as GTSNPN and CDR2 as SVGIG (reference sequence). DNA for the CDR3: TGTGCCTGGAGTGTACAGGGCGGTCAGCCCCAGCATTTT. It is translated as CAWSVQGGQPQHF.

J is TRBJ2-7 and V is TRBV5-6; D is unclear. The CDR3 runs to 15 residues. Germline V lookup: CDR1 SGHDT, CDR2 YYEEEE. Trimming shortened V by 3 bases and J by 0 bases, and 13 bases separated the two germline ends. The CDR3 region has the DNA TGTGCCAGCAGCTGGATGGGCGTAAGCTCCTACGAGCAGTACTTC. It translates to CASSWMGVSSYEQYF.

This chain uses TRBV18 with TRBJ1-5; a possible D gene is TRBD1 (6 bases). Deletions cut 1 base from V and 6 bases from J, with 16 bases between. The CDR3 loop spans 16 amino acids. The germline CDR1 and CDR2 sequences are KGHSH and LQKENI. The CDR3, as DNA: TGTGCCAGCTCACCACGGCACGCAGGGGCTGGTCAGCCCCAGCATTTT. Its protein is CASSPRHAGAGQPQHF.

The chain employs TRBV7-2 and TRBJ2-3, with 12 positions matching TRBD2. The CDR3 totals 17 residues. Germline V gives CDR1 SGHTA, CDR2 FQGNSA. The J segment lost 2 bases and the V segment lost 1 base, leaving 4 bases of the junction unmatched. Here the CDR3 DNA reads TGTGCCAGCAGCTTAGTTAGACTAGCGGGAGCCACAGATACGCAGTATTTT. Translation gives CASSLVRLAGATDTQYF. Supplemented by reference TRBV7-2 and TRBJ2-3, the full variable domain reads GAGVSQSPSNKVTEKGKDVELRCDPISGHTALYWYRQSLGQGLEFLIYFQGNSAPDKSGLPSDRFSAERTGGSVSTLTIQRTQQEDSAVYLCASSLVRLAGATDTQYFGPGTRLTVL.

This clone was seen once. J is TRBJ2-5 and V is TRBV5-1, with D possibly TRBD1 on 5 matching bases. Germline values: CDR1 SGHRS, CDR2 YFSETQ. Deletions cut 0 bases from V and 5 bases from J, with 11 bases between. This CDR3 contains 14 residues. The CDR3 DNA follows: TGCGCCAGCAGCTTGGCCGGCAGGGCCGAGACCCAGTACTTC. Translation: CASSLAGRAETQYF.

This chain links TRBV11-2 with TRBJ2-7, with 12 bases aligning to TRBD2. Germline V gene lookup returns CDR1 SGHAT and CDR2 FQNNGV. The trim removed 5 bases at V and 3 bases at J, leaving 5 bases unmatched. The CDR3 runs 15 residues. The CDR3 DNA reads as TGTGCCAGCAGCCTAGGACTAGCGGGGAGCTACGAGCAGTACTTC. Its protein is CASSLGLAGSYEQYF. Variable domain in full (rest from reference TRBV11-2 and TRBJ2-7): EAGVAQSPRYKIIEKRQSVAFWCNPISGHATLYWYQQILGQGPKLLIQFQNNGVVDDSQLPKDRFSAERLKGVDSTLKIQPAKLEDSAVYLCASSLGLAGSYEQYFGPGTRLTVT.

CDR3 sequence reads: CASSFPGLADTGELFF. In DNA, the CDR3 is TGTGCCAGCAGTTTTCCGGGACTAGCGGACACCGGGGAGCTGTTTTTT. The chain couples TRBV28 to TRBJ2-2, with 11 bases that match TRBD2. The length of the CDR3 is 16 residues. Per germline, CDR1 MDHEN and CDR2 SYDVKM. V trimming: 3 bases; J trimming: 3 bases; junction bases outside the gene matches: 3.

The chain has TRBV7-2 and TRBJ2-3; D is uncertain. The CDR3 runs 15 residues. Germline assignment: CDR1 SGHTA and CDR2 FQGNSA. Trimming took 1 base from V and 0 from J, leaving 8 bases between them. DNA of the CDR3: TGTGCCAGCAGCTTAGAAAGCCGTAGCACAGATACGCAGTATTTT. Its protein product is CASSLESRSTDTQYF.